Each of the 29 T cell receptor beta chains below was sequenced from the same sample in a study of spatial heterogeneity in lung cancer. One entry per CDR3 protein results from TCRdb running MiXCR on the 5' RACE reads. The sample shows around 48,000 distinct CDR3 sequences, approximately 5.7% of them seen only once. Indicated time point: sample taken at primary tumor resection. The input for sequencing was PBMCs, taken at surgery. These receptors all stem from a male donor with early-stage non-small cell lung cancer.

This clonotype has at least ten counts. V and J are TRBV7-9 and TRBJ2-6; 8 bases map to TRBD2. CDR3 length equals 18 residues. Trimming took 0 bases from V and 2 from J; bases not matched to a gene: 6. In germline, CDR1 is SEHNR, CDR2 FQNEAQ (reference sequence). The CDR3 loop is CASSLAASGSPGANVLTF. The CDR3 DNA reads TGTGCCAGCAGCTTAGCGGCCAGCGGGAGCCCTGGGGCCAACGTCCTGACTTTC.

This clonotype was recorded at least ten times. This sequence joins TRBV12-3 or TRBV12-4 and TRBJ1-5; the D gene is possibly TRBD1 (5 bases). The V end was cut by 1 base, the J end by 7 bases, with 14 bases between. The CDR3 sequence is 15 residues long. The CDR3 reads CASSLESRGEQPQHF. Written as DNA, the CDR3 is TGTGCCAGCAGTTTAGAGTCCCGGGGGGAACAGCCCCAGCATTTT.

This clonotype was seen repeatedly, ten times or more. The chain is built from TRBV29-1 and TRBJ2-1; 9 bases are shared with TRBD2. CDR1 is SQVTM, CDR2 ANQGSEA, per germline. Losses at the gene ends were 6 bases for V and 1 base for J; bases not matched to a gene: 19. The CDR3 extends over 19 amino acids. The CDR3 nucleotides read TGCAGCGTCCAACGGGGGGCGGGAGGGCCCTCCGGGTCCTACAATGAGCAGTTCTTC. Translating it yields CSVQRGAGGPSGSYNEQFF.

This clonotype was counted ten times or more. The V and J genes are TRBV28 and TRBJ2-7; D assignment may be TRBD1 or TRBD2 (6 bases each). Germline CDR1 reads MDHEN; CDR2 reads SYDVKM. The CDR3 totals 13 residues. V dropped 8 bases and J dropped 2 bases, with 13 bases sitting between them. The CDR3 protein is CASRWRGAYEQYF. The CDR3 DNA sequence: TGTGCCAGCCGGTGGAGGGGGGCCTACGAGCAGTACTTC.

The chain recombines TRBV5-5 with TRBJ2-5; D ambiguous. The V and J ends lost 0 bases and 1 base respectively, with 10 bases between them. There are 15 residues in the CDR3. Germline V gene data show CDR1 as SGHKS and CDR2 as YYEKEE (reference sequence). CDR3 DNA sequence: TGTGCCAGCAGCTTGGATCTAGGCGGCCAAGAGACCCAGTACTTC. Amino acid sequence: CASSLDLGGQETQYF.

This clonotype has ten or more counts. This chain links TRBV20-1 with TRBJ2-7, with D perhaps TRBD2 (5 bases). The CDR3 contains 14 residues. Trimming shortened V by 3 bases and J by 0 bases, and 12 bases separated the two germline ends. Germline CDR1 and CDR2: DFQATT and SNEGSKA (reference sequence). CDR3 coding DNA: TGCAGTGCTAGTGGCGAGGGCGCCTCCTACGAGCAGTACTTC. Encoded protein: CSASGEGASYEQYF.

This clonotype has a count of ten or more. The rearrangement uses TRBV13 and TRBJ2-1; D gene ambiguous. V lost 5 bases and J 3 bases, leaving 11 bases between the germline ends. The CDR3 length is 14 residues. Germline-derived CDR1 and CDR2 are PRHDT and FYEKMQ (reference sequence). The CDR3 protein is CASSLESHYNEQFF. The CDR3 DNA follows: TGTGCCAGCAGCCTCGAGAGCCACTACAATGAGCAGTTCTTC.

The table lists this clonotype with many counts. V usage is TRBV6-4 and J usage is TRBJ2-1; D is uncertain. Trimming left V 10 bases short and J 12 bases short, with 10 bases between. CDR1 and CDR2 from the germline V gene are MRHNA and SNTAGT. The CDR3 sequence is 9 residues long. The CDR3 DNA follows: TGTGCCATCCCGAGGAGGCAGTTCTTC. Its translation: CAIPRRQFF.

The chain joins TRBV5-1 to TRBJ2-3, with TRBD2 matching 16 bases. Losses at the gene ends were 4 bases for V and 1 base for J; bases not matched to a gene: 9. The germline V gene has CDR1 SGHRS and CDR2 YFSETQ. The CDR3 has 19 residues. CDR3 DNA sequence: TGCGCCAGCAGCCCTAGGGGGACTAGCGGGAGGGCCGGCACAGATACGCAGTATTTT. Protein: CASSPRGTSGRAGTDTQYF.

This clonotype was seen ten or more times. The gene calls are TRBV7-2 and TRBJ2-2; 7 bases agree with TRBD2. CDR1 and CDR2 from the germline V gene are SGHTA and FQGNSA. With 2 bases clipped from V and 1 base from J, the junction kept 1 base outside the gene matches. The CDR3 contains 15 residues. The CDR3 loop is CASSLSGENTGELFF. Here the CDR3 DNA reads TGTGCCAGCAGCTTAAGCGGGGAGAACACCGGGGAGCTGTTTTTT.

This clonotype was recorded at least ten times. The chain is built from TRBV20-1 and TRBJ2-1, with 11 bases that match TRBD2. Looked up from germline, CDR1 is DFQATT and CDR2 is SNEGSKA (reference sequence). CDR3 length: 17 amino acids. After removal of 0 bases from V and 1 base from J, the junction contained 5 bases not matched to a gene. The CDR3 DNA follows: TGCAGTGCTAGAGATCCTCGGACTAGCGGGTCCTACAATGAGCAGTTCTTC. Protein product: CSARDPRTSGSYNEQFF.

This clonotype was seen repeatedly, ten times or more. This chain uses TRBV13 with TRBJ1-2, with D tentatively TRBD1 (6 bases). Trimming pared 4 bases from V and 8 bases from J, leaving 20 bases between. Germline lookup yields CDR1 PRHDT and CDR2 FYEKMQ (reference sequence). The CDR3 is 15 residues long. The CDR3 region has the DNA TGTGCCAGCAGCTCTCAGGGGACCCCCGGTAGAGGCTACACCTTC. Protein product: CASSSQGTPGRGYTF.

This clonotype was observed many times. The V call is TRBV6-2 or TRBV6-3, the J call TRBJ2-2, with D maybe TRBD1 (5 bases). With 8 bases removed from V and 7 bases from J, the gap between germline ends came to 14 bases. In germline, CDR1 is MNHEY, CDR2 SVGEGT. The length of the CDR3 is 13 residues. The DNA for the CDR3 is TGTGCCAGCCGACGAGTGGGGCTCGGGGAGCTGTTTTTT. Translation: CASRRVGLGELFF.

This clonotype showed up many times. Here the CDR3 reads CASRYSGGGNEQFF. The DNA of the CDR3 is TGTGCCAGCAGATATAGCGGGGGCGGGAATGAGCAGTTCTTC. The chain has TRBV12-3 or TRBV12-4 and TRBJ2-1; TRBD2 matches 9 bases. This CDR3 spans 14 amino acids. Losses at the gene ends were 6 bases for V and 7 bases for J; bases not matched to a gene: 7.

This clonotype was detected many times. The rearrangement joins TRBV5-6 to TRBJ2-1; D is tentatively TRBD1 or TRBD2 (5 bases each). V was trimmed by 0 bases and J by 12 bases, leaving 16 bases between them. Germline V gene lookup returns CDR1 SGHDT and CDR2 YYEEEE. The CDR3 sequence is 14 residues long. In DNA, the CDR3 is TGTGCCAGCAGCTTGGGAGGGGCTCCTACGGCGCAGTTCTTC. It codes for CASSLGGAPTAQFF.

This clonotype has ten or more counts. The V gene is TRBV2, the J gene TRBJ2-3; 7 nucleotides agree with TRBD1. V lost 6 bases to trimming and J lost 5 bases; unmatched junction nucleotides: 11. The CDR3 extends over 15 amino acids. Germline V lookup: CDR1 SNHLY, CDR2 FYNNEI. This CDR3 reads CASSNPDRVGDTQYF. CDR3 DNA: TGTGCCAGCAGCAACCCTGACAGGGTCGGAGATACGCAGTATTTT.

This rearrangement joins TRBV20-1 to TRBJ2-3; no clear D. The V end lost 0 bases, the J end lost 4 bases, and 14 bases lay between the germline ends. CDR3 length: 15 amino acids. Germline V gives CDR1 DFQATT, CDR2 SNEGSKA (reference sequence). CDR3: CSARDVGRVPDTQYF. The CDR3 region has the DNA TGCAGTGCTAGAGATGTGGGAAGGGTCCCAGATACGCAGTATTTT.

This clonotype was found many times. The CDR3: CASGLPKGSRGQGAWEQFF. The CDR3 DNA reads as TGTGCTAGTGGTTTGCCAAAAGGGTCCAGGGGACAGGGGGCATGGGAGCAGTTCTTC. J is TRBJ2-1 and V is TRBV12-5, with 12 bases aligning to TRBD1. The V and J ends lost 2 bases and 10 bases, in that order; junction bases with no gene match: 18. Looked up from germline, CDR1 is LGHNT and CDR2 is FRNRAP. There are 19 residues in the CDR3.

This clonotype was counted many times. This CDR3 is CASSKDGASSGANVLTF. The CDR3 DNA follows: TGTGCCAGCAGCAAAGATGGGGCTAGCTCTGGGGCCAACGTCCTGACTTTC. V gene TRBV21-1 combines with J gene TRBJ2-6; the table calls TRBD1, which could not be checked here. TRBV21-1 represents a pseudogene. This CDR3 has 17 residues.

The chain carries TRBV2 and TRBJ2-1; TRBD2 matches at 7 bases. Germline CDR1 reads SNHLY; CDR2 reads FYNNEI. The CDR3 runs to 12 residues. V was pared by 9 bases and J by 8 bases, with 7 bases of the junction left unmatched. CDR3 nucleotides: TGTGCCAGTCTCAGGGCGGGAGATGAGCAGTTCTTC. This translates into CASLRAGDEQFF.

This clonotype was recorded a few times. J is TRBJ2-1 and V is TRBV3-1, with D possibly being TRBD2 (6 bases). This CDR3 has 18 residues. Germline assignment: CDR1 LGHDT and CDR2 YNNKEL (reference sequence). The V end lost 0 bases, the J end lost 0 bases, and 15 bases lay between the germline ends. The CDR3 bases are TGTGCCAGCAGCCAAGATCCCGGGGGATGGGACTCCTACAATGAGCAGTTCTTC. Amino acids: CASSQDPGGWDSYNEQFF.

Ten or more counts support this clonotype. The chain joins TRBV7-2 to TRBJ1-5, with D unclear. The CDR3 extends over 14 amino acids. V was pared by 1 base and J by 3 bases, with 7 bases between. Germline V lookup: CDR1 SGHTA, CDR2 FQGNSA. The CDR3 loop is CASSLGQFNQPQHF. Written as DNA, the CDR3 is TGTGCCAGCAGCTTAGGGCAGTTCAATCAGCCCCAGCATTTT.

This clonotype was picked up many times. This sequence joins TRBV6-2 or TRBV6-3 and TRBJ2-3, with D possibly matching TRBD2 (6 bases). Germline CDR1 reads MNHEY; CDR2 reads SVGEGT. The V gene lost 4 bases and the J gene lost 0 bases, with 20 bases spanning the gap. There are 18 residues in the CDR3. The CDR3 protein is CASSFPGGESLSTDTQYF. CDR3 DNA sequence: TGTGCCAGCAGTTTCCCTGGAGGGGAGTCCTTGAGCACAGATACGCAGTATTTT.

This clonotype was observed at least ten times. CDR3 nucleotide sequence: TGTGCCAGCAGCTTAGGGGGAGAGGAGCTGTTTTTT. Translated: CASSLGGEELFF. The chain has TRBV11-2 and TRBJ2-2; D might be TRBD2 (5 bases). With 1 base removed from V and 10 bases from J, the gap between germline ends came to 7 bases. The germline gives CDR1 SGHAT, CDR2 FQNNGV. This CDR3 region has 12 residues.

The chain is built from TRBV12-3 or TRBV12-4 and TRBJ2-7; D possibly corresponds to TRBD1 (6 bases). This CDR3 has 18 amino acids. V was cut by 3 bases and J by 3 bases, with 24 bases left in between. CDR3 in DNA: TGTGCCAGCAGTTTGGAGGCAGGGGTGAGTGGGGCCCGCTACGAGCAGTACTTC. It specifies CASSLEAGVSGARYEQYF.

This clonotype was picked up many times. The CDR3 nucleotides are TGTGCCAGCAGCTCTGGACTAGCGGGCGGGACGCAGTATTTT. Translated: CASSSGLAGGTQYF. The chain uses TRBV7-3 and TRBJ2-3, with TRBD2 identical over 11 bases. This CDR3 contains 14 residues. Trimming took 4 bases from V and 9 from J; bases not matched to a gene: 6. Germline CDR1 reads SGHTA; CDR2 reads FQGTGA. Combining the CDR3 with reference TRBV7-3 and TRBJ2-3 gives the whole variable domain GAGVSQTPSNKVTEKGKYVELRCDPISGHTALYWYRQSLGQGPEFLIYFQGTGAADDSGLPNDRFFAVRPEGSVSTLKIQRTERGDSAVYLCASSSGLAGGTQYFGPGTRLTVL.

There are many counts of this clonotype. The genes are TRBV27 and TRBJ2-2; 9 bases line up with TRBD1. Germline lookup yields CDR1 MNHEY and CDR2 SMNVEV (reference sequence). The CDR3 is made up of 18 amino acids. V gave up 2 bases and J gave up 1 base; unmatched junction bases: 8. In DNA form, the CDR3 reads TGTGCCAGCAGTTTACGGCCCCCGGGACAGGGGAACACCGGGGAGCTGTTTTTT. This codes for CASSLRPPGQGNTGELFF.

In this sample, this clonotype turned up many times. The V call is TRBV20-1, the J call TRBJ2-7, with TRBD1 identical over 7 bases. The V gene's germline CDR1 is DFQATT and CDR2 SNEGSKA (reference sequence). The CDR3 loop spans 15 amino acids. V lost 0 bases and J lost 6; bases outside the gene matches: 11. The CDR3: CSARDPSQGPSEQYF. The DNA of the CDR3 is TGCAGTGCTAGAGATCCCTCACAGGGGCCCAGCGAGCAGTACTTC.

This clonotype was observed at least ten times. The rearrangement joins TRBV11-3 to TRBJ2-3; D remains unclear. The CDR3 contains 17 residues. Germline CDR1 reads SGHNT; CDR2 reads YENEEA. V was clipped by 5 bases and J by 1 base, with 19 bases between them. CDR3 region: CASSPPWPPWGTDTQYF. In DNA, the CDR3 is TGTGCCAGCAGCCCCCCCTGGCCGCCATGGGGCACAGATACGCAGTATTTT.